The clone carrying this TCR beta chain was found once. Its specificity is not known. Some clones are missing from TCRdb's copy, which holds only in-frame ones; the method was immunoSEQ multiplex PCR. The table records some 100,000 clones, approximately 87% of them present only once. These data come from a study of T cell responses to AZD1222 COVID-19 vaccine. The study, taken as a whole, reports: Baseline seropositivity characterized only a handful of AZD1222 recipients. Donors, mostly white British, included more females; clonal diversity was possibly underestimated. There were repertoire samples only from the period after the peak T cell response. Regions 160-218 and 743-854 held dominance among vaccine-associated CD4 TCRs, which spanned spike.

The CDR3 is 15 residues long. Trimming removed 1 base at V and 0 bases at J, with 9 bases between. Germline CDR1 is SGHTA and CDR2 is FQGNSA. Sequenced here: peripheral blood, sampled on day 0 of MenACWY control vaccination. The chain recombines TRBV7-2 with TRBJ1-1; D might be TRBD1 (6 bases). This receptor was identified in an adult in good health. CDR3 region: CASSLDRDMNTEAFF. The CDR3 nucleotides are TGTGCCAGCAGCTTAGATCGGGACATGAACACTGAAGCTTTCTTT.